This TCR beta chain was profiled in a study of blood T cell repertoires in COVID-19. On the study more broadly: Acute-phase and convalescent COVID-19 samples originated in the United States, Italy and Spain. Nucleic acid was either cDNA or gDNA, and it came from T cells, B-cell-depleted T cells, or PBMCs.

The authors' processing: Nucleated cell number was recorded as an estimate derived from reference gene primer amplification. Libraries were prepared by immunoSEQ multiplex PCR; TCRdb keeps only in-frame clonotypes and omits some of them. D and trimming come from the DNA, and the V and J calls and clone size come from that table. The table shows 85,000 to 100,000 clones, with 90% occurring only once. Germline CDR1 MNHNS, CDR2 SASEGT. The CDR3 is made up of 11 amino acids. V was trimmed by 3 bases and J by 9 bases, leaving 9 bases between them. This TCR was recovered from a man aged 60 to 69 with acute or convalescent COVID-19. The rearrangement uses TRBV6-1 and TRBJ2-7, with unresolved D. The sequenced sample consisted of peripheral blood. The CDR3 region is CASSETPGQYV. CDR3 nucleotide sequence: TGTGCCAGCAGTGAGACTCCTGGGCAGTACGTC.